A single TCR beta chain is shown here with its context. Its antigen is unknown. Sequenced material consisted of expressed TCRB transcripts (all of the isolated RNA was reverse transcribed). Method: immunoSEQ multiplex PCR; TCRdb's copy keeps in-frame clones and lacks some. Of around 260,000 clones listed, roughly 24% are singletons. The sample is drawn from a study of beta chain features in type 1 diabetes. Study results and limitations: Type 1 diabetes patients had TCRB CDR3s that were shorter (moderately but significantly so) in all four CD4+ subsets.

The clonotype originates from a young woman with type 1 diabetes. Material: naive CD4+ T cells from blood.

CDR3 in amino acids: CASSHTEGAWDGYTF. The CDR3 region has the DNA TGTGCCAGCTCACACACGGAGGGGGCGTGGGATGGCTACACCTTC. The chain combines TRBV18 with TRBJ1-2; 7 nucleotides align to TRBD1. Germline V gives CDR1 KGHSH, CDR2 LQKENI. The CDR3 runs to 15 residues. The J segment lost 6 bases and the V segment lost 4 bases, leaving 11 bases of the junction unmatched.